A single count supports the clone carrying this TCR beta chain. MiXCR, applied by TCRdb to the PCR reads, yields one record per CDR3 protein. This table has some 15,000 distinct CDR3 sequences, about three fifths appearing once. These data belong to a study of vaccination and CD4 T cells after COVID-19. Study as a whole: Samples were taken after vaccination, a median of approximately 72 days after dose two, with a range of 14 to 241.

The CDR3 covers 14 residues. Germline CDR1 and CDR2: MNHNS and SASEGT. The ends were cut back, 5 bases at V and 5 bases at J, with 15 bases in the middle. The source material was CD4+ T cells from blood, sampled after SARS-CoV-2 vaccination. The V call is TRBV6-1, the J call TRBJ2-5; D is possibly TRBD1 or TRBD2 (6 bases each). This sequence was found in a human donor who had recovered from COVID-19. Here the CDR3 reads CASSTKGGLETQYF. For the CDR3, the DNA is TGTGCCAGCAGTACTAAAGGGGGGCTGGAGACCCAGTACTTC.